What follows are 8 T cell receptor beta chains derived from one specimen sequenced in a study of identical twins (dated by TCRdb to about 2016). Library prep was done by 5' RACE. Sequencer: Illumina HiSeq 2000. The public reads were quality trimmed at Q25 with fastp and then assembled into clones with MiXCR by TCRdb, keeping productive beta chains. CDR3 protein sequences are deduplicated, and each keeps its most common genes and DNA. This sample comprises 450,000 or so distinct CDR3 sequences, 13% to 15% of them detected only once. Of the sample, about 0.52% falls within the top ten clones. In addition, the sample was reused for a study of yellow fever vaccine responses in identical twins.

The sample consisted of CD4+ T cells sorted from blood. The receptors derive from a woman aged 18-29 years in good health.

Only a few counts were recorded for this clonotype. The chain has TRBV20-1 and TRBJ2-7, with unresolved D. V lost 5 bases and J lost 4, with 15 bases in between. This CDR3 comprises 13 residues. The germline gives CDR1 DFQATT, CDR2 SNEGSKA (reference sequence). CDR3 protein: CSASEPWGYEQYF. In nucleotides, the CDR3 is TGCAGTGCTTCCGAACCGTGGGGATACGAGCAGTACTTC.

This clonotype was seen a handful of times. The chain couples TRBV5-1 to TRBJ2-7; 8 nucleotides line up with TRBD2. The germline V gene encodes CDR1 SGHRS and CDR2 YFSETQ. This CDR3 has 14 amino acids. The trim removed 1 base at V and 3 bases at J, leaving 3 bases unmatched. This CDR3 reads CASSLTGGLYEQYF. CDR3 coding DNA: TGCGCCAGCAGCTTGACGGGGGGGCTCTACGAGCAGTACTTC.

The CDR3 DNA follows: TGTGCCAGCAGTTACGAGGCGGTAACGCAGTATTTT. This gives the protein CASSYEAVTQYF. The chain has TRBV6-2 or TRBV6-3 and TRBJ2-3; D call uncertain. The CDR3 is made up of 12 amino acids. CDR1 is MNHEY and CDR2 is SVGEGT in the germline V gene. V was trimmed by 2 bases and J by 9 bases, leaving 9 bases between them.

The J gene is TRBJ2-1, the V gene TRBV7-2; possible D gene TRBD2, 6 bases. Germline CDR1 SGHTA, CDR2 FQGNSA. The CDR3 totals 17 residues. The V and J ends lost 3 bases and 7 bases respectively, with 22 bases between them. The CDR3 is CASSFQPQLAPWNEQFF. As DNA, the CDR3 is TGTGCCAGCAGCTTTCAACCCCAGCTAGCGCCATGGAATGAGCAGTTCTTC.

This rearrangement joins TRBV20-1 to TRBJ2-7, with 8 bases fitting TRBD1. V lost 0 bases, J lost 4 bases, and 5 bases stayed unmatched. CDR1 DFQATT and CDR2 SNEGSKA come from the germline V gene (reference sequence). This CDR3 spans 14 amino acids. This chain's CDR3 is CSARDPRGRYEQYF. CDR3 bases: TGCAGTGCTAGAGATCCCAGGGGGCGGTACGAGCAGTACTTC.

This chain links TRBV5-6 with TRBJ2-3; the match to TRBD1 covers 7 bases. This CDR3 comprises 16 residues. V dropped 3 bases and J dropped 0; count of bases not matched to a gene: 7. Germline CDR1 is SGHDT and CDR2 is YYEEEE. CDR3 sequence: CASSSTSGGSTDTQYF. The CDR3 DNA sequence: TGTGCCAGCAGCTCGACCTCAGGGGGAAGCACAGATACGCAGTATTTT.

This chain uses TRBV5-4 with TRBJ1-2; 9 bases are a match to TRBD1. CDR3 length equals 15 residues. V shed 9 bases, J shed 8 bases, and the junction held 17 bases outside the gene matches. Per the germline V gene, CDR1 is SGHNT and CDR2 is YYREEE (reference sequence). The CDR3 nucleotides are TGTGCCACAACCCCCGGGGGACAGGGATTATACGGCTACACCTTC. Translated, it gives CATTPGGQGLYGYTF.

The chain links TRBV5-1 to TRBJ1-1; D is ambiguous. The V end lost 6 bases, the J end lost 3 bases, and 12 bases lay between the germline ends. This CDR3 has 13 amino acids. The germline gives CDR1 SGHRS, CDR2 YFSETQ. The CDR3 nucleotides are TGCGCCAGCACTGCAGGTCCAGACACTGAAGCTTTCTTT. Its protein product is CASTAGPDTEAFF.